The 20 T cell receptor beta chains below all came from one sample that was sequenced in a study of shared clonotypes between healthy human individuals (dated by TCRdb to between 2020 and 2021). The library came from the immunoSEQ multiplex PCR assay. The table was pulled from immuneACCESS by TCRdb, which kept in-frame rearrangements only. Such tables lose some clones; where checked, under half of the loss comes from unresolved V genes, and the rest has no known cause. The sample yields roughly 1.5 million clones; around 98% were counted once. Of the sample, approximately 0.44% falls within the top ten clones. Sequencing was performed on naive CD4+ T cells sorted from blood. Interpreted using the paper, the cell subset or site label stands for: CD45RA+ positively selected. These TCRs come from a man aged 25-45 years in good health.

In this sample, this clone turned up a few times. This sample includes further DNA sequences coding for the same CDR3. V gene TRBV18 combines with J gene TRBJ2-5, with a possible D match to TRBD2 (6 bases). Trimming pared 0 bases from V and 4 bases from J, leaving 6 bases between. The CDR3 runs to 13 residues. Germline lookup yields CDR1 KGHSH and CDR2 LQKENI. The CDR3 spells CASSPPSGETQYF. The CDR3 DNA reads TGTGCCAGCTCACCACCTAGCGGAGAGACCCAGTACTTC.

Remarks on this clone: In the same sample, other DNA sequences code for this CDR3. V usage is TRBV5-1 and J usage is TRBJ2-7, with no clear D. This CDR3 comprises 15 residues. Germline V gene sequence: CDR1 SGHRS, CDR2 YFSETQ. V gave up 0 bases and J gave up 1 base, with 11 bases separating them. The CDR3, as DNA: TGCGCCAGCAGCTTGGCCGGTGGCAGGTCCTACGAGCAGTACTTC. It yields the protein CASSLAGGRSYEQYF. Full variable domain (outside the CDR3, taken from reference TRBV5-1 and TRBJ2-7): KAGVTQTPRYLIKTRGQQVTLSCSPISGHRSVSWYQQTPGQGLQFLFEYFSETQRNKGNFPGRFSGRQFSNSRSEMNVSTLELGDSALYLCASSLAGGRSYEQYFGPGTRLTVT.

CDR3 nucleotide sequence: TGCAGCGTGCCGGACGCCGGGACAGAACAAGAGACCCAGTACTTC. Encoded protein: CSVPDAGTEQETQYF. The V gene is TRBV29-1, the J gene TRBJ2-5, with 7 bases lining up with TRBD1. J lost 2 bases, V lost 6 bases, and 12 bases had no gene match. The CDR3 is 15 amino acids. Germline V gene lookup returns CDR1 SQVTM and CDR2 ANQGSEA.

The chain uses TRBV6-4 and TRBJ2-7, with D possibly being TRBD2 (7 bases). In germline, CDR1 is MRHNA, CDR2 SNTAGT. Trimming left V 2 bases short and J 5 bases short, with 34 bases between. The CDR3 totals 21 residues. The CDR3 loop is CASSDANLVGGGPPWIDEQYF. CDR3 sequence (DNA): TGTGCCAGCAGTGACGCCAACCTCGTAGGGGGAGGGCCCCCTTGGATCGACGAGCAGTACTTC.

A single count supports this clone. The rearrangement uses TRBV18 and TRBJ1-1; no definite D call. Germline V lookup: CDR1 KGHSH, CDR2 LQKENI. The CDR3 has 13 residues. V was pared by 6 bases and J by 0 bases, with 8 bases between. The CDR3 bases are TGTGCCAGCTCGAGGGCCTTGAACACTGAAGCTTTCTTT. The encoded protein is CASSRALNTEAFF.

The chain is built from TRBV7-3 and TRBJ1-1, with D perhaps matching TRBD1 (5 bases). This CDR3 has 14 amino acids. Germline V gene sequence: CDR1 SGHTA, CDR2 FQGTGA. The ends were cut back, 1 base at V and 3 bases at J, with 9 bases in the middle. The CDR3 loop reads CASSLNRGDTEAFF. The CDR3, as DNA: TGTGCCAGCAGCTTAAACCGAGGGGACACTGAAGCTTTCTTT.

The gene calls are TRBV5-6 and TRBJ2-5; 8 nucleotides match TRBD2. This CDR3 contains 16 residues. The germline CDR1 and CDR2 sequences are SGHDT and YYEEEE. J lost 5 bases, V lost 3 bases, and 12 bases had no gene match. The CDR3 DNA follows: TGTGCCAGCAGCTGGTTCGCCGGGAGGGCCATGGAGACCCAGTACTTC. Amino acid sequence: CASSWFAGRAMETQYF.

This clone has just one count. The rearrangement links TRBV20-1 to TRBJ1-1; no reliable D call. Germline CDR1 DFQATT, CDR2 SNEGSKA (reference sequence). Trimming stripped 1 base from V and 7 bases from J, with 7 bases between. CDR3 length: 11 amino acids. DNA of the CDR3: TGCAGTGCTAGAGTCAAGAGTGAAGCTTTCTTT. The encoded protein is CSARVKSEAFF.

This chain connects TRBV11-3 to TRBJ2-7, with 8 bases aligning to TRBD1. Per germline, CDR1 SGHNT and CDR2 YENEEA. V lost 6 bases to trimming and J lost 6 bases; unmatched junction nucleotides: 13. CDR3 size: 15 residues. The CDR3 sequence is CASRPLRQGMREQYF. CDR3 nucleotides: TGTGCCAGCAGGCCACTCCGACAGGGGATGCGCGAGCAGTACTTC. The full variable domain, completed using reference TRBV11-3 and TRBJ2-7, is EAGVVQSPRYKIIEKKQPVAFWCNPISGHNTLYWYLQNLGQGPELLIRYENEEAVDDSQLPKDRFSAERLKGVDSTLKIQPAELGDSAVYLCASRPLRQGMREQYFGPGTRLTVT.

In nucleotides, the CDR3 is TGTGCCAGCATGGTGAACTACGAGCAGTACTTC. The encoded protein is CASMVNYEQYF. The chain has TRBV7-9 and TRBJ2-7, with D hard to call. V lost 7 bases and J lost 3, with 7 bases in between. This CDR3 region has 11 residues. From germline, CDR1 is SEHNR and CDR2 FQNEAQ (reference sequence).

The chain is built from TRBV28 and TRBJ2-7; D is tentatively TRBD1 or TRBD2 (5 bases each). The CDR3 is made up of 18 amino acids. Deletions cut 3 bases from V and 4 bases from J, with 25 bases between. Germline V gene data show CDR1 as MDHEN and CDR2 as SYDVKM. Written as DNA, the CDR3 is TGTGCCAGCAGTTTTTTGTACACATTGAGGGGTGTTATTTACGAGCAGTACTTC. Protein product: CASSFLYTLRGVIYEQYF.

The chain employs TRBV2 and TRBJ1-4; D remains ambiguous. The CDR3 totals 11 residues. The germline V gene has CDR1 SNHLY and CDR2 FYNNEI. The V and J ends lost 8 bases and 8 bases respectively, with 9 bases between them. The chain's CDR3 is CASRSGEKLFF. In DNA, the CDR3 is TGTGCCAGCCGGTCGGGCGAAAAACTGTTTTTT.

This chain joins TRBV28 and TRBJ2-1, with 8 bases matching TRBD2. Germline CDR1 is MDHEN and CDR2 is SYDVKM. The trim removed 3 bases at V and 7 bases at J, leaving 8 bases unmatched. The CDR3 runs to 15 residues. The CDR3 protein is CASSFHSGTGNEQFF. For the CDR3, the DNA is TGTGCCAGCAGTTTCCATAGCGGGACGGGGAATGAGCAGTTCTTC.

CDR3 bases: TGTGCCAGTGACAGGGCCTATGGCTACACCTTC. Protein sequence: CASDRAYGYTF. V and J are TRBV28 and TRBJ1-2, with 7 positions matching TRBD1. J gave up 4 bases and V 9 bases, and 2 bases lay outside the gene matches. The CDR3 spans 11 residues. Germline V CDR1 and CDR2: MDHEN, SYDVKM.

This clone was observed a single time. The CDR3 loop reads CASSPIRTGSRETQYF. CDR3 in DNA: TGTGCCAGCAGCCCCATTCGGACAGGTAGCCGGGAGACCCAGTACTTC. The chain recombines TRBV14 with TRBJ2-5; 7 bases are shared with TRBD1. There are 16 residues in the CDR3. Trimming removed 4 bases from V and 5 bases from J; junction bases left unmatched: 13. CDR1 is SGHDN, CDR2 FVKESK, per germline.

The chain recombines TRBV28 with TRBJ2-7; unclear D gene. CDR1 MDHEN and CDR2 SYDVKM come from the germline V gene. The CDR3 sequence is 12 residues long. V was shortened by 6 bases and J by 3 bases, with 9 bases between the two germline ends. The CDR3 sequence is CASSQTSYEQYF. Here the CDR3 DNA reads TGTGCCAGCAGCCAGACCAGCTACGAGCAGTACTTC.

The V gene is TRBV7-6, the J gene TRBJ2-7; the match to TRBD2 covers 8 bases. V lost 4 bases and J lost 0; bases outside the gene matches: 5. CDR3 size: 15 residues. CDR1 and CDR2 (germline): SGHVS, FNYEAQ. For the CDR3, the DNA is TGTGCCAGCAGCTCCTTAGCGGGATCCTCCTACGAGCAGTACTTC. Translating gives CASSSLAGSSYEQYF.

The chain carries TRBV30 and TRBJ1-3; D ambiguous. This CDR3 comprises 16 residues. The ends were cut back, 4 bases at V and 0 bases at J, with 16 bases in the middle. Germline assignment: CDR1 GTSNPN and CDR2 SVGIG (reference sequence). CDR3 residues: CAWTTLGPSSGNTIYF. The CDR3 coding sequence is TGTGCCTGGACGACCTTAGGACCAAGCTCTGGAAACACCATATATTTT.

This chain connects TRBV18 to TRBJ2-7; possible D gene TRBD1, 6 bases. CDR3 length equals 13 residues. V shed 3 bases and J shed 5 bases, with 11 bases lying between them. Germline CDR1 is KGHSH and CDR2 is LQKENI. The CDR3: CASSPLGQNEQYF. The CDR3 DNA follows: TGTGCCAGCTCACCCTTGGGACAAAACGAGCAGTACTTC.

The CDR3 DNA reads as TGTGCCAGCAGCTTTCCTTTGTCATCTGAGCAGTTCTTC. Translating it yields CASSFPLSSEQFF. The rearrangement joins TRBV7-2 to TRBJ2-1; D is unresolved. The germline V gene encodes CDR1 SGHTA and CDR2 FQGNSA. Trimming stripped 3 bases from V and 9 bases from J, with 12 bases between. The CDR3 spans 13 residues.